These 14 T cell receptor beta chains share one sample of origin, sequenced in a study of blood T cell repertoires in COVID-19 (dated by TCRdb to about 2020). Receptor libraries were prepared by the immunoSEQ multiplex PCR assay. TCRdb's version of the immuneACCESS table is confined to in-frame rearrangements and falls short of the full clone set. An unresolved V gene accounts for under half of the shortfall where checked; the remainder is of unknown origin. For this sample there are 110,000 to 150,000 clones; over 70% appear just once. The ten largest account for approximately 10% of the sample. Sequencing was carried out using PBMCs or T cells enriched from blood (not recorded which). Receptors originate from a man in his sixties who had recovered from COVID-19.

This clone was observed a single time. The chain combines TRBV11-1 with TRBJ2-1; perhaps TRBD2 as D (6 bases). Trimming removed 3 bases from V and 0 bases from J, with 6 bases in between. Germline CDR1 and CDR2: SGHAT and FQDESV (reference sequence). This CDR3 has 14 amino acids. The CDR3 nucleotides read TGTGCCAGCAGCTTGCGGGACTCCTACAATGAGCAGTTCTTC. It is translated as CASSLRDSYNEQFF.

The rearrangement uses TRBV27 and TRBJ1-6; no reliable D call. The V end was cut by 1 base, the J end by 6 bases, with 10 bases between. This CDR3 is 15 amino acids long. The V gene's germline CDR1 is MNHEY and CDR2 SMNVEV (reference sequence). CDR3 sequence (DNA): TGTGCCAGCAGTTTATGGGCGGGCCTTAATTCACCCCTCCACTTT. Amino acids: CASSLWAGLNSPLHF.

This chain connects TRBV11-1 to TRBJ2-7; tentative D call: TRBD1 (6 bases). This CDR3 region has 14 residues. Trimming removed 3 bases at V and 3 bases at J, with 12 bases between. Looked up from germline, CDR1 is SGHAT and CDR2 is FQDESV (reference sequence). CDR3 nucleotides: TGTGCCAGCAGCTTCGCAGGGGTTCTCTACGAGCAGTACTTC. Amino acid sequence: CASSFAGVLYEQYF.

The chain carries TRBV7-6 and TRBJ2-3, with TRBD1 matching 7 bases. The CDR3 is 14 residues long. Germline CDR1 and CDR2: SGHVS and FNYEAQ. J lost 3 bases, V lost 3 bases, and 3 bases had no gene match. The DNA of the CDR3 is TGTGCCAGCAGCTTCCGACAGGGTACAGATACGCAGTATTTT. Protein product: CASSFRQGTDTQYF.

The J gene is TRBJ1-1, the V gene TRBV4-1, with no clear D. Germline V gene sequence: CDR1 MGHRA, CDR2 YSYEKL. V gave up 4 bases and J gave up 1 base, with 13 bases separating them. This CDR3 is 15 amino acids long. The CDR3 loop reads CASSRGGGSNTEAFF. Written as DNA, the CDR3 is TGCGCCAGCAGCCGAGGAGGTGGGTCGAACACTGAAGCTTTCTTT.

The J gene is TRBJ2-1, the V gene TRBV4-1; TRBD2 matches at 10 bases. CDR3 length equals 17 residues. In germline, CDR1 is MGHRA, CDR2 YSYEKL. After removal of 0 bases from V and 5 bases from J, the junction contained 7 bases not matched to a gene. The CDR3: CASSQDPSGSSDNEQFF. CDR3 sequence (DNA): TGCGCCAGCAGCCAAGACCCTAGCGGGAGTAGTGACAATGAGCAGTTCTTC.

This sequence joins TRBV28 and TRBJ1-1; 8 bases are a match to TRBD1. V lost 4 bases and J lost 4; bases outside the gene matches: 8. CDR3 length: 15 residues. Germline V gene sequence: CDR1 MDHEN, CDR2 SYDVKM. The CDR3 sequence is CASSSGGPGGTEAFF. The CDR3 DNA reads TGTGCCAGCAGTTCAGGGGGCCCAGGGGGCACTGAAGCTTTCTTT.

By share, this clone counts as medium-sized. J is TRBJ1-3 and V is TRBV30; 7 bases map to TRBD1. The CDR3 length is 15 residues. Germline trimming cut 2 bases from V and 4 bases from J; bases unmatched to any gene: 8. Looked up from germline, CDR1 is GTSNPN and CDR2 is SVGIG (reference sequence). CDR3: CAWSPPGTAGNTIYF. The CDR3 nucleotides are TGTGCCTGGAGTCCTCCCGGGACAGCCGGAAACACCATATATTTT.

The rearrangement links TRBV2 to TRBJ1-2, with D possibly being TRBD1 (6 bases). Germline V gene lookup returns CDR1 SNHLY and CDR2 FYNNEI. The CDR3 runs 14 residues. Trimming removed 6 bases at V and 2 bases at J, with 13 bases between. This CDR3 is CASRTHGQNYGYTF. For the CDR3, the DNA is TGTGCCAGCAGGACCCATGGACAGAACTATGGCTACACCTTC.

The V and J genes are TRBV13 and TRBJ1-2; no definite D call. Germline loops: CDR1 PRHDT, CDR2 FYEKMQ (reference sequence). Trimming took off 0 bases at V and 2 bases at J, with 10 bases between the two ends. The CDR3 covers 15 residues. The CDR3: CASSLGFNRNYGYTF. Here the CDR3 DNA reads TGTGCCAGCAGCTTAGGGTTTAACAGAAACTATGGCTACACCTTC.

This rearrangement joins TRBV28 to TRBJ2-7; TRBD1 matches at 8 bases. This CDR3 comprises 14 residues. Per germline, CDR1 MDHEN and CDR2 SYDVKM. J gave up 5 bases and V 5 bases, and 8 bases lay outside the gene matches. CDR3 in DNA: TGTGCCAGCAGTAACCTCGGGACAGGACACGAGCAGTACTTC. Its translation: CASSNLGTGHEQYF.

This clone has only one observation. The V and J genes are TRBV28 and TRBJ2-1, with D possibly TRBD2 on 6 matching bases. CDR3 size: 13 residues. Between the trimmed V and J ends, which lost 7 bases and 13 bases, there was a span of 20 bases. From germline, CDR1 is MDHEN and CDR2 SYDVKM. CDR3 sequence: CASKRLWAAGQFF. The CDR3 coding sequence is TGTGCCAGCAAAAGGTTATGGGCGGCGGGACAGTTCTTC.

The chain has TRBV2 and TRBJ2-1; no reliable D call. Germline V gives CDR1 SNHLY, CDR2 FYNNEI. The germline V and J ends were trimmed by 7 bases and 0 bases, with 7 bases remaining between them. The CDR3 consists of 13 residues. The CDR3 is CASKADSYNEQFF. The CDR3 nucleotides read TGTGCCAGCAAGGCGGACTCCTACAATGAGCAGTTCTTC.

For this clone: One end of the junction varies from germline; a read error may be responsible. The chain recombines TRBV2 with TRBJ1-1, with 7 nucleotides matching TRBD1. The V gene's germline CDR1 is SNHLY and CDR2 FYNNEI. The CDR3 has 11 residues. CDR3 region: CASRGGTEAFF. CDR3 in DNA: TGTGCGAGCAGGGGGGGCACTGAAGCTTTCTTT. The full variable domain, in which reference TRBV2 and TRBJ1-1 provide the parts outside the CDR3, is EPEVTQTPSHQVTQMGQEVILRCVPISNHLYFYWYRQILGQKVEFLVSFYNNEISEKSEIFDDQFSVERPDGSNFTLKIRSTKLEDSAMYFCASRGGTEAFFGQGTRLTVV.